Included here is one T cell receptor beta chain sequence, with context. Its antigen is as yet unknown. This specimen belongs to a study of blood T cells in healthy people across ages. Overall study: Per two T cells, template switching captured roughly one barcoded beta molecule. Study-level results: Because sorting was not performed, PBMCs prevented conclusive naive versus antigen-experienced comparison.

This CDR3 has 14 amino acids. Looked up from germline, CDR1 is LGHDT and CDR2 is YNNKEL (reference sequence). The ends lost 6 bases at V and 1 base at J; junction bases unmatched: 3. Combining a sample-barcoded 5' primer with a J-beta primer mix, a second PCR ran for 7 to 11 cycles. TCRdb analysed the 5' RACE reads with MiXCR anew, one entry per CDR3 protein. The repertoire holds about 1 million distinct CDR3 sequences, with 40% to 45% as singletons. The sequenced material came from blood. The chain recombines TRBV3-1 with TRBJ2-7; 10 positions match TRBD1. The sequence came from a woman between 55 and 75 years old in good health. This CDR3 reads CASRGQGKSYEQYF. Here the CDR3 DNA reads TGTGCCAGCAGGGGACAGGGGAAGTCCTACGAGCAGTACTTC.